A selection of T cell receptor beta chains follows, all from one sample in a study of OX40 agonist ivuxolimab in advanced cancers. Here immunoSEQ multiplex PCR was the method, and the copy in TCRdb shows in-frame clones only, minus some. The sample includes about 8,900 clones, roughly 70% of them seen just once. The sample here was CD4+ or CD8+ T cells sorted from blood, taken in a trial of the OX40 agonist ivuxolimab. The source is an adult with an advanced solid tumor such as melanoma, head and neck, liver or kidney cancer. CDR3s include the opening cysteine and the closing phenylalanine or tryptophan. The order of the fields is D gene, V gene, J gene, clone size, CDR3 DNA, CDR3 protein. D genes are given only for firm matches. Clone sizes are given selectively: once, few, many, or a class where the clone is expanded.

TRBD2	TRBV6-1	TRBJ2-2	-	TGTGCCAGCACTCGGGAGGAGGACACCGGGGAGCTGTTTTTT	CASTREEDTGELFF
-	TRBV5-1	TRBJ2-3	-	TGCGCCAGCAGCTTGGGGGTGGCTACAGATACGCAGTATTTT	CASSLGVATDTQYF
-	TRBV5-4	TRBJ2-1	-	TGTGCCAGCAGCTTACCGGGACTTTTATACAATGAGCAGTTCTTC	CASSLPGLLYNEQFF
-	TRBV27	TRBJ2-1	-	TGTGCCACCCATCAGACAGGATCCTACAATGAGCAGTTCTTC	CATHQTGSYNEQFF
-	TRBV6-5	TRBJ2-5	-	TGTGCCAGCAGCGGCTGGTACGATGTAAAGACCCAGTACTTC	CASSGWYDVKTQYF
-	TRBV27	TRBJ2-1	-	TGTGCCAGCAGTTTATTAGGCAATGAGCAGTTCTTC	CASSLLGNEQFF
TRBD2	TRBV6-4	TRBJ2-1	large	TGTGCCAGCAGTGACTCGGGTAGCGGGAGCGATGAGCAGTTCTTC	CASSDSGSGSDEQFF
TRBD1	TRBV14	TRBJ2-7	-	TGTGCCAGCAGCCAAGATCCCGGACAGGGTACCTCCTACGAGCAGTACTTC	CASSQDPGQGTSYEQYF
-	TRBV27	TRBJ2-7	-	TGTGCCAGCAGTTTTCAGGGGTCGGCGTACGAGCAGTACTTC	CASSFQGSAYEQYF
TRBD1	TRBV4-1	TRBJ2-7	once	TGCGCCAGCAGCCAAGATTCGGTCGGACAGGGCGCCTACGAGCAGTACTTC	CASSQDSVGQGAYEQYF
TRBD1	TRBV4-2	TRBJ2-5	few	TGTGCCAGCAGCCAAAGCCCCCCGGGACAGGGAGGAGAGACCCAGTACTTC	CASSQSPPGQGGETQYF
-	TRBV6-1	TRBJ2-2	-	TGTGCCACCAGGACAGATCTGACCGGGGAGCTGTTTTTT	CATRTDLTGELFF
-	TRBV10-2	TRBJ2-1	-	TGCGCCAGGAGGGGGGGGCGGGAGCCTAGGAATGAGCAGTTCTTC	CARRGGREPRNEQFF
-	TRBV7-8	TRBJ2-1	few	TGTGCCAGCAGCTTAGGACTAGAATCAGATGAGCAGTTCTTC	CASSLGLESDEQFF
-	TRBV9	TRBJ2-7	few	TGTGCCAGCAGCGTAGGCCCTAGTAAGGACTACGAGCAGTACTTC	CASSVGPSKDYEQYF
-	TRBV13	TRBJ1-6	large	TGTGCCAGCAGCTTAGAGGGGCTGCCCGATTCACCCCTCCACTTT	CASSLEGLPDSPLHF
-	TRBV1	TRBJ2-7	-	TGCACCAGCAGCCAAGAAAACTGTGGTTGTTCGCAGTACTTC	CTSSQENCGCSQYF